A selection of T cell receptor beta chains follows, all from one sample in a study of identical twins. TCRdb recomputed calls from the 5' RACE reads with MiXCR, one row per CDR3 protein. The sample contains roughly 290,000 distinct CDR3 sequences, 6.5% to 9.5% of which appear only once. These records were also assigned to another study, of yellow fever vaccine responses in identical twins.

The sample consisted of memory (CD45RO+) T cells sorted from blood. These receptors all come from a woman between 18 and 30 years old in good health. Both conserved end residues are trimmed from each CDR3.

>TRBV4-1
ASSQVGDQPQH
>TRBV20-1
SALTGTENSPLH
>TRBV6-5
ASSYSGVTNTGELF
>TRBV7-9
ASSLVGRDSGANVLT
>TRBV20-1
SARDPWENTEAF
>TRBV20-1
SAPTSGSEIQY
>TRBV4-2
ASSLDSQQTQY
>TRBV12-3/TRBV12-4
ASSLSRGNSPLH
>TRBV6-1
ASSEIQGASYEQY
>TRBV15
ATSARGGIDTEAF
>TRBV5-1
ASSLDREGTEAF
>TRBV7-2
ASSPGLALSSYEQY
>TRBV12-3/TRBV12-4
ASSSGTSGTGDTQY
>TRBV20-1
SARDTGGVGNQPQH
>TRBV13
ASSSRTSGYQETQY
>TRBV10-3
AITLDKGPTDTQY
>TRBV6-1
ASSVWWASPLH
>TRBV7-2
ASSSDYSYNEQF
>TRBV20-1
SAIGLEYNSPLH
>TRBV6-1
AKSTQGGNYGYT